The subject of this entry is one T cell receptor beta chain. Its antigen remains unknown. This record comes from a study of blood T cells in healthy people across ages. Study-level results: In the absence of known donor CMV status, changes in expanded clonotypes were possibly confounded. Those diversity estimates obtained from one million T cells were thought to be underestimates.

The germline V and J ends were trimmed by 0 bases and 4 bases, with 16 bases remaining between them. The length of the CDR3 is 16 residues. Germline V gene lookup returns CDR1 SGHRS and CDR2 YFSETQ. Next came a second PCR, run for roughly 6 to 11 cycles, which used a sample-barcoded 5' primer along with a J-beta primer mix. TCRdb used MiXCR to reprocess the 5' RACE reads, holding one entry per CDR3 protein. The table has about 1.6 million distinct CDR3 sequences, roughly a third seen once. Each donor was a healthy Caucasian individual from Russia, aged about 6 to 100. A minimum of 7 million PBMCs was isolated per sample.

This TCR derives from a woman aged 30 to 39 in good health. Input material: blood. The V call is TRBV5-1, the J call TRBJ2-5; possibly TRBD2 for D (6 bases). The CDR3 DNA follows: TGCGCCAGCAGCTTGGTTGCTAGCGAACCCACAGAGACCCAGTACTTC. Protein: CASSLVASEPTETQYF.